This T cell receptor (beta chain) comes out of a study of OX40 agonist ivuxolimab in advanced cancers. The method was immunoSEQ multiplex PCR; TCRdb's version includes in-frame clones alone and lacks a portion of them. This table has over 85,000 clones, roughly nine tenths appearing once. Findings and limits, study-wide: Average numbers of expanded clones were greater in CD8+ T cells than in CD4+.

This clone was counted a few times. Its antigen is not identified. Sampling times: baseline, cycle 4 day 1, cycle 7 day 1. The sequenced sample was CD4+ or CD8+ T cells sorted from blood, obtained in a trial of the OX40 agonist ivuxolimab. The source of this sequence is an adult with an advanced solid tumor such as melanoma, head and neck, liver or kidney cancer.

CDR3 sequence (DNA): TGTGCCAGCAGCTTAAAAGGGGACAATGAGCAGTTCTTC. Translation: CASSLKGDNEQFF. This chain uses TRBV7-6 with TRBJ2-1, with TRBD1 as a possible D gene (5 bases). Trimming took off 2 bases at V and 5 bases at J, with 7 bases between the two ends. The CDR3 totals 13 residues. CDR1 is SGHVS, CDR2 FNYEAQ, per germline.